This TCR delta chain emerged from a study of gammadelta T cells in human blood. Study observations and caveats: Microbial exposure reportedly appeared to drive polyclonal expansion of innate gamma-delta T cells right after birth.

This clone is hyperexpanded in the sample. Antigen unknown. Different DNA sequences within this sample yield the same CDR3. TCRdb re-identified clones in the RT-PCR reads via CATT. The sample lists about 510 delta-chain clones; 35% to 50% were seen once. V lost 3 bases and J 0 bases, leaving 16 bases between the germline ends. There are 16 residues in the CDR3. Germline CDR1 GEAIGNYY, CDR2 EKD. V is TRDV2 and J is TRDJ1; the D gene is possibly TRDD2 (5 bases). The TCR was taken from a human donor. The specimen was Vgamma9Vdelta2 gamma-delta T cells from adult blood. The CDR3 nucleotides are TGTGCCTGTGACTACACTTCCCGTACCAACACCGATAAACTCATCTTT. This codes for CACDYTSRTNTDKLIF.